Each of the 32 T cell receptor beta chains below was sequenced from the same sample in a study of molecular identifiers for immune sequencing clone quantification. TCRdb recomputed calls from the PCR reads with MiXCR, one row per CDR3 protein. Of 350,000 or so distinct CDR3 sequences in the sample, 20% to 25% are singletons; the top ten hold roughly 0.8%. Sample: naive CD8+ T cells from blood, with Jurkat cell RNA spiked in. Subset noted: FACS-sorted CD8+CD4-CCR7+CD45RA+ naive T cells. All receptors derive from a human donor in good health. Some libraries in this study had Jurkat cell RNA spiked in.

This clonotype was seen a handful of times. This sequence joins TRBV6-2 or TRBV6-3 and TRBJ2-2; no definite D call. The CDR3 sequence is 12 residues long. Trimming took 6 bases from V and 5 from J, leaving 7 bases between them. Germline V lookup: CDR1 MNHEY, CDR2 SVGEGT. The CDR3 protein is CASRGWTGELFF. CDR3 sequence (DNA): TGTGCCAGCAGGGGTTGGACCGGGGAGCTGTTTTTT.

On this clonotype: Being one base from a much bigger clone, this may be a read error. The V gene is TRBV6-1, the J gene TRBJ2-7; D call uncertain. Per germline, CDR1 MNHNS and CDR2 SASEGT. This CDR3 contains 13 residues. V was clipped by 11 bases and J by 0 bases, with 14 bases between them. The CDR3 DNA is TGTGCCGCGCCATGGACGGCCTCCTACGAGCAGTACTTC. Residues: CAAPWTASYEQYF.

This clonotype has a count of ten or more. The CDR3 reads CASSLGAGPNYEQYF. The CDR3 region has the DNA TGTGCCAGCAGCTTAGGAGCAGGCCCCAACTACGAGCAGTACTTC. The genes are TRBV7-9 and TRBJ2-7; the D is unclear. Germline V gene data show CDR1 as SEHNR and CDR2 as FQNEAQ (reference sequence). This CDR3 is built from 15 residues. The V and J ends lost 1 base and 3 bases respectively, with 13 bases between them.

The chain is built from TRBV9 and TRBJ2-3, with D tentatively TRBD2 (6 bases). Germline CDR1 SGDLS, CDR2 YYNGEE. Trimming removed 0 bases at V and 2 bases at J, with 10 bases between. This CDR3 is 15 amino acids long. CDR3 bases: TGTGCCAGCAGCGTAGTTGCGGGATCCACAGATACGCAGTATTTT. Translated, it gives CASSVVAGSTDTQYF.

With regard to this clonotype: A much larger clonotype is one base distant, so this may be a read error. The CDR3 does not end in the conserved phenylalanine or tryptophan, so this is likely a read error. The chain combines TRBV4-3 with TRBJ2-7, with 7 positions matching TRBD2. There are 13 residues in the CDR3. J was trimmed by 7 bases and V by 1 base; bases with no gene match: 4. Germline CDR1 is LGHNA and CDR2 is YSLEER. CDR3 sequence reads: CASSQARGVEQYL. CDR3 bases: TGCGCCAGCAGCCAAGCCCGGGGGGTAGAGCAGTACCTC.

This clonotype was seen once. A much larger clonotype is one base distant, so this may be a read error. The chain links TRBV5-1 to TRBJ2-7; maybe TRBD1 (6 bases). Trimming cost V 4 bases and J 3 bases, with 14 bases left between them. The germline CDR1 and CDR2 sequences are SGHRS and YFSETQ. This CDR3 is 14 amino acids long. In DNA, the CDR3 is TGCGCCAGCAGCATCGGACAGCCCGACTACGAGCAGTACTTC. This encodes CASSIGQPDYEQYF.

In regard to this clonotype: A much larger clone is a single base away; this may be a read error. The chain combines TRBV5-1 with TRBJ2-3; D not certain. The CDR3 spans 16 residues. Germline V gene sequence: CDR1 SGHRS, CDR2 YFSETQ. Trimming left V 1 base short and J 3 bases short, with 15 bases between. DNA of the CDR3: TGCGCCAGCAGCTTGCGGACCTACCTCGCGACAGATACGCAGTATTTT. Protein sequence: CASSLRTYLATDTQYF. Using reference TRBV5-1 and TRBJ2-3 for the parts outside the CDR3, the full variable domain is KAGVTQTPRYLIKTRGQQVTLSCSPISGHRSVSWYQQTPGQGLQFLFEYFSETQRNKGNFPGRFSGRQFSNSRSEMNVSTLELGDSALYLCASSLRTYLATDTQYFGPGTRLTVL.

The CDR3 coding sequence is TGCGCCAGCAGCCACCCCGGTGGACAGGTGGATGATACGCAGTATTTT. As protein: CASSHPGGQVDDTQYF. This rearrangement joins TRBV4-1 to TRBJ2-3; TRBD1 aligns across 7 bases. V was clipped by 3 bases and J by 6 bases; unmatched bases: 12. CDR1 MGHRA and CDR2 YSYEKL come from the germline V gene. This CDR3 is built from 16 residues.

The rearrangement links TRBV7-8 to TRBJ1-2; D might be TRBD1 (5 bases). CDR3 length: 15 residues. The germline CDR1 and CDR2 sequences are SGHVS and FQNEAQ. Between the trimmed V and J ends, which lost 0 bases and 3 bases, there was a span of 11 bases. The DNA for the CDR3 is TGTGCCAGCAGCTTAGCGTGGCAGGGCGACTATGGCTACACCTTC. Translating gives CASSLAWQGDYGYTF.

This clonotype has at least ten counts. CDR3 DNA sequence: TGCGCCAGCAGGGAAACAGAGTACACTGAAGCTTTCTTT. Translation gives CASRETEYTEAFF. The chain carries TRBV10-2 and TRBJ1-1; D is ambiguous. V was trimmed by 6 bases and J by 3 bases, leaving 11 bases between them. Germline lookup yields CDR1 WSHSY and CDR2 SAAADI. The CDR3 spans 13 residues.

This clonotype has a count of ten or more. The chain recombines TRBV4-3 with TRBJ2-7; D is uncertain. V lost 1 base and J 1 base, leaving 11 bases between the germline ends. This CDR3 has 15 residues. Germline CDR1 reads LGHNA; CDR2 reads YSLEER. CDR3 amino acids: CASSQGSSRSYEQYF. The DNA for the CDR3 is TGCGCCAGCAGCCAAGGATCCAGCCGGTCCTACGAGCAGTACTTC.

This clonotype was picked up many times. The J gene is TRBJ1-1, the V gene TRBV29-1, with D perhaps matching TRBD1 (5 bases). With 6 bases removed from V and 9 bases from J, the gap between germline ends came to 20 bases. Germline V lookup: CDR1 SQVTM, CDR2 ANQGSEA. This CDR3 is 13 amino acids long. CDR3 amino acids: CSVDPSGDLKAFF. CDR3 DNA: TGCAGCGTGGACCCTTCGGGGGACCTAAAAGCTTTCTTT.

On this clonotype itself: In this CDR3 the conserved last residue, phenylalanine or tryptophan, is missing, so a read error is likely. The chain joins TRBV7-9 to TRBJ1-1; no firm D call. Trimming removed 4 bases at V and 3 bases at J, with 6 bases between. Looked up from germline, CDR1 is SEHNR and CDR2 is FQNEAQ (reference sequence). CDR3 length equals 12 residues. CDR3 coding DNA: TGTGCCAGCAGCTCGAGCGACACTGAAGCTTTCATT. Translation: CASSSSDTEAFI.

Comment on this clonotype: The conserved phenylalanine or tryptophan normally closing the CDR3 is absent here, so this likely arose from a read error. The rearrangement links TRBV12-3 or TRBV12-4 to TRBJ1-4, with D possibly matching TRBD1 (5 bases). The length of the CDR3 is 15 residues. The ends were cut back, 5 bases at V and 7 bases at J, with 17 bases in the middle. The CDR3 protein is CASSPGASRIEKLFL. CDR3 DNA: TGTGCCAGCAGTCCTGGGGCTTCCCGAATTGAAAAACTGTTTCTT.

This clonotype appeared many times. The chain joins TRBV28 to TRBJ1-1; TRBD1 agrees at 7 bases. V lost 0 bases, J lost 5 bases, and 6 bases stayed unmatched. Germline V gives CDR1 MDHEN, CDR2 SYDVKM. This CDR3 spans 15 amino acids. CDR3: CASSLWGTEGTEAFF. For the CDR3, the DNA is TGTGCCAGCAGTTTATGGGGGACAGAGGGAACTGAAGCTTTCTTT.

This clonotype was seen ten or more times. The chain carries TRBV28 and TRBJ2-2; 9 bases map to TRBD1. Germline lookup yields CDR1 MDHEN and CDR2 SYDVKM. Germline trimming cut 10 bases from V and 5 bases from J; bases unmatched to any gene: 17. CDR3 length: 17 amino acids. CDR3 DNA: TGTGCCATCCCGGAGGCATACAGGGGGCTAGGTACCGGGGAGCTGTTTTTT. It specifies CAIPEAYRGLGTGELFF.

With regard to this clonotype: Because the CDR3 is missing its conserved closing phenylalanine or tryptophan, this is likely a read error. V gene TRBV4-3 combines with J gene TRBJ1-1; 7 nucleotides agree with TRBD1. CDR1 LGHNA and CDR2 YSLEER come from the germline V gene. The junction had 5 bases not matched to a gene; V was cut back by 7 bases and J by 0 bases. This CDR3 has 14 residues. CDR3 amino acids: CASTPDRLNTEAFS. CDR3 DNA: TGCGCCAGCACCCCGGACAGGCTGAACACTGAAGCTTTCTCT.

This clonotype was seen repeatedly, ten times or more. CDR3 sequence (DNA): TGCGCCAGCAGCTTTAGCCTAGGGGGAACTGAAGCTTTCTTT. It yields the protein CASSFSLGGTEAFF. The chain links TRBV5-1 to TRBJ1-1; TRBD1 might be the D (6 bases). This CDR3 is 14 amino acids long. Germline V gene data show CDR1 as SGHRS and CDR2 as YFSETQ. Trimming took off 2 bases at V and 5 bases at J, with 13 bases between the two ends.

For this clonotype: A read error may be the cause here, since a much bigger clone is one base away. CDR3 loop: CSARNVGQYKNEQFF. The CDR3 nucleotides are TGCAGTGCTAGAAATGTGGGACAGTACAAGAATGAGCAGTTCTTC. The chain couples TRBV20-1 to TRBJ2-1; 7 bases agree with TRBD1. V lost 2 bases, J lost 7 bases, and 11 bases stayed unmatched. The CDR3 runs to 15 residues. The germline CDR1 and CDR2 sequences are DFQATT and SNEGSKA (reference sequence).

About this clonotype itself: A read error may be the cause here, since a much bigger clone is one base away. The chain carries TRBV6-5 and TRBJ2-1; D may be TRBD2 (6 bases). V was cut by 8 bases and J by 4 bases, with 21 bases left in between. The CDR3 sequence is 16 residues long. Germline CDR1 reads MNHEY; CDR2 reads SVGAGI. The CDR3: CASGPRWGVGYNEQFF. The CDR3 bases are TGTGCCAGCGGTCCCCGGTGGGGGGTAGGGTACAATGAGCAGTTCTTC.

This clonotype was observed at least ten times. V gene TRBV7-9 combines with J gene TRBJ1-1; possibly TRBD1 for D (5 bases). V was trimmed by 1 base and J by 5 bases, leaving 14 bases between them. This CDR3 region has 15 residues. Germline-derived CDR1 and CDR2 are SEHNR and FQNEAQ (reference sequence). In DNA, the CDR3 is TGTGCCAGCAGCTTAGGGGGCGCGAGCTCTACTGAAGCTTTCTTT. It translates to CASSLGGASSTEAFF.

This clonotype was found many times. This rearrangement joins TRBV19 to TRBJ2-7; D not resolved. V was shortened by 3 bases and J by 4 bases, with 7 bases between the two germline ends. The CDR3 sequence is 12 residues long. Per the germline V gene, CDR1 is LNHDA and CDR2 is SQIVND (reference sequence). CDR3 DNA: TGTGCCAGTAGTATTCCCGGGTACGAGCAGTACTTC. Amino acids: CASSIPGYEQYF.

Many counts were recorded for this clonotype. This chain links TRBV19 with TRBJ1-2; D is possibly TRBD1 (5 bases). The germline gives CDR1 LNHDA, CDR2 SQIVND (reference sequence). Between the trimmed V and J ends, which lost 5 bases and 4 bases, there was a span of 14 bases. This CDR3 has 14 residues. CDR3 sequence reads: CASSPTAGVYGYTF. The CDR3 region has the DNA TGTGCCAGTAGTCCCACCGCGGGGGTCTATGGCTACACCTTC.

The chain links TRBV19 to TRBJ1-1; maybe TRBD1 (6 bases). Germline V gene lookup returns CDR1 LNHDA and CDR2 SQIVND (reference sequence). V was cut by 10 bases and J by 3 bases, with 21 bases left in between. The CDR3 loop spans 15 amino acids. The CDR3 region has the DNA TGTGCCATATCGGACGGGGCTCCAGGGGACACTGAAGCTTTCTTT. Its translation: CAISDGAPGDTEAFF.

Many counts were recorded for this clonotype. The V gene is TRBV24-1, the J gene TRBJ2-2; 10 positions match TRBD2. The CDR3 contains 20 residues. J was trimmed by 0 bases and V by 2 bases; bases with no gene match: 11. Germline lookup yields CDR1 KGHDR and CDR2 SFDVKD. In DNA form, the CDR3 reads TGTGCCACCAGTGATTCGATACCGGGACTAGCGTCTACGAACACCGGGGAGCTGTTTTTT. It encodes CATSDSIPGLASTNTGELFF.

CDR3 in DNA: TGTGCCAGCAGCCAAGTGGGGCTCACAGGGGTAGAAGAGACCCAGTACTTC. Translating gives CASSQVGLTGVEETQYF. The chain carries TRBV7-9 and TRBJ2-5; 7 bases line up with TRBD1. The CDR3 spans 17 residues. With V trimmed by 5 bases and J by 3 bases, 15 bases remained unmatched. Germline CDR1 SEHNR, CDR2 FQNEAQ (reference sequence).

Many counts were recorded for this clonotype. The rearrangement links TRBV30 to TRBJ2-1, with unresolved D. Germline V lookup: CDR1 GTSNPN, CDR2 SVGIG (reference sequence). With 0 bases removed from V and 7 bases from J, the gap between germline ends came to 4 bases. The CDR3 is 11 amino acids. The CDR3 nucleotides are TGTGCCTGGAGTGTATGGAATGAGCAGTTCTTC. Translation gives CAWSVWNEQFF.

In this sample, this clonotype turned up a few times. The rearrangement joins TRBV20-1 to TRBJ2-7; TRBD2 agrees at 9 bases. Germline trimming cut 5 bases from V and 3 bases from J; bases unmatched to any gene: 11. Germline loops: CDR1 DFQATT, CDR2 SNEGSKA (reference sequence). The CDR3 has 15 residues. CDR3 sequence reads: CSADLLREGGYEQYF. For the CDR3, the DNA is TGCAGTGCTGACCTCTTGCGGGAGGGCGGCTACGAGCAGTACTTC.

This clonotype was recorded at least ten times. The gene calls are TRBV2 and TRBJ1-5; TRBD1 matches at 7 bases. Germline V gene data show CDR1 as SNHLY and CDR2 as FYNNEI. After removal of 7 bases from V and 0 bases from J, the junction contained 3 bases not matched to a gene. The CDR3 has 14 amino acids. The CDR3 sequence is CASTGTDSNQPQHF. The CDR3 region has the DNA TGTGCCAGCACTGGGACAGATAGCAATCAGCCCCAGCATTTT.

This clonotype was counted many times. The chain employs TRBV12-3 or TRBV12-4 and TRBJ1-4; D ambiguous. This CDR3 has 16 amino acids. V lost 1 base and J 1 base, leaving 10 bases between the germline ends. The CDR3 sequence: CASSLGAEKTNEKLFF. CDR3 nucleotide sequence: TGTGCCAGCAGTTTAGGGGCAGAGAAAACTAATGAAAAACTGTTTTTT.

This clonotype was picked up many times. The V call is TRBV20-1, the J call TRBJ2-3; 7 nucleotides line up with TRBD2. CDR3 length: 17 amino acids. CDR1 is DFQATT and CDR2 is SNEGSKA in the germline V gene (reference sequence). V shed 5 bases, J shed 2 bases, and the junction held 16 bases outside the gene matches. The CDR3 is CSALPSGRTQNTDTQYF. The CDR3 nucleotides read TGCAGTGCTTTACCTAGCGGACGTACCCAAAACACAGATACGCAGTATTTT.

The table lists this clonotype with many counts. This rearrangement joins TRBV20-1 to TRBJ2-7, with D uncertain. The CDR3 loop spans 13 amino acids. CDR1 DFQATT and CDR2 SNEGSKA come from the germline V gene (reference sequence). The ends were cut back, 6 bases at V and 5 bases at J, with 17 bases in the middle. The CDR3 DNA reads as TGCAGTGCCACATTAGGTATTCTGAACGAGCAGTACTTC. Amino acids: CSATLGILNEQYF.